This is a list of T cell receptor beta chains from one sample in a study of radiation and T cells in renal cell carcinoma. Produced via immunoSEQ multiplex PCR; TCRdb's table is partial and in-frame only. The sample has roughly 120,000 clones, around 84% seen once. This sample comprised blood, obtained from a patient whose treatment included radiotherapy and nephrectomy. These receptors originate from a woman in her fifties or sixties with renal cell carcinoma. CDR3s include the opening cysteine and the closing phenylalanine or tryptophan. D genes are given only for firm matches. Some rows have no size entry. The others give once, few or many, or a class for an expanded clone.

CDR3 protein: CASSIRGQEPYNEQFF
CDR3 DNA: TGTGCCAGTAGTATTCGGGGGCAGGAGCCCTACAATGAGCAGTTCTTC
clone size: .
D gene: .
J gene: TRBJ2-1
V gene: TRBV19

CDR3 protein: CASTSPGTATYEQYF
CDR3 DNA: TGTGCCAGCACGTCCCCCGGGACAGCCACCTACGAGCAGTACTTC
clone size: .
D gene: TRBD1
J gene: TRBJ2-7
V gene: TRBV28

CDR3 protein: CATSSRLSGNTIYF
CDR3 DNA: TGTGCCACCAGCTCCCGCTTGTCTGGAAACACCATATATTTT
clone size: .
D gene: .
J gene: TRBJ1-3
V gene: TRBV15

CDR3 protein: CSVEGGGQSNYGYTF
CDR3 DNA: TGCAGCGTTGAAGGGGGGGGCCAGTCCAACTATGGCTACACCTTC
clone size: .
D gene: .
J gene: TRBJ1-2
V gene: TRBV29-1

CDR3 protein: CASRTSGTGGTGELFF
CDR3 DNA: TGTGCCAGCAGAACATCCGGGACAGGGGGCACCGGGGAGCTGTTTTTT
clone size: .
D gene: TRBD1
J gene: TRBJ2-2
V gene: TRBV6-6

CDR3 protein: CASSPGSTNGYTF
CDR3 DNA: TGTGCCAGCAGTCCTGGGTCTACGAACGGCTACACCTTC
clone size: .
D gene: .
J gene: TRBJ1-2
V gene: TRBV28

CDR3 protein: CASSLGGETEAFF
CDR3 DNA: TGTGCCAGTAGTTTAGGGGGTGAGACTGAAGCTTTCTTT
clone size: once
D gene: .
J gene: TRBJ1-1
V gene: TRBV19

CDR3 protein: CSVVTPYNEQFF
CDR3 DNA: TGCAGCGTGGTCACCCCATACAATGAGCAGTTCTTC
clone size: few
D gene: .
J gene: TRBJ2-1
V gene: TRBV29-1

CDR3 protein: CASSLVPIPLKATLQETQYF
CDR3 DNA: TGCGCCAGCAGCTTGGTCCCAATACCGCTTAAAGCTACTTTACAAGAGACCCAGTACTTC
clone size: .
D gene: .
J gene: TRBJ2-5
V gene: TRBV5-1

CDR3 protein: CASRPTGNQPQHF
CDR3 DNA: TGTGCCAGCAGACCGACAGGGAATCAGCCCCAGCATTTT
clone size: once
D gene: TRBD1
J gene: TRBJ1-5
V gene: TRBV6-1

CDR3 protein: CASSPGPSGGNNEQFF
CDR3 DNA: TGCGCCAGCAGCCCAGGGCCTAGCGGGGGGAACAATGAGCAGTTCTTC
clone size: .
D gene: TRBD2
J gene: TRBJ2-1
V gene: TRBV5-1

CDR3 protein: CAWSVPGAGNTIYF
CDR3 DNA: TGTGCCTGGAGTGTACCCGGGGCTGGAAACACCATATATTTT
clone size: .
D gene: .
J gene: TRBJ1-3
V gene: TRBV30

CDR3 protein: CASGAGTPGLTEAFF
CDR3 DNA: TGTGCTAGTGGGGCCGGGACTCCGGGGTTAACTGAAGCTTTCTTT
clone size: .
D gene: .
J gene: TRBJ1-1
V gene: TRBV12-5

CDR3 protein: CSASSSYGYTF
CDR3 DNA: TGCAGTGCTAGTAGCAGCTATGGCTACACCTTC
clone size: .
D gene: .
J gene: TRBJ1-2
V gene: TRBV20-1

CDR3 protein: CASSPLQGVHEQYF
CDR3 DNA: TGTGCCAGCAGCCCCCTACAGGGAGTCCACGAGCAGTACTTC
clone size: few
D gene: .
J gene: TRBJ2-7
V gene: TRBV5-5

CDR3 protein: CASSEALDRDNYEQYF
CDR3 DNA: TGTGCCAGCAGTGAAGCGCTGGACAGGGATAACTACGAGCAGTACTTC
clone size: .
D gene: TRBD1
J gene: TRBJ2-7
V gene: TRBV6-1

CDR3 protein: CASSYRYPSSGYTF
CDR3 DNA: TGCGCCAGCAGTTACAGGTACCCTTCCTCTGGCTACACCTTC
clone size: .
D gene: .
J gene: TRBJ1-2
V gene: TRBV5-1

CDR3 protein: CASSLSSYNEQFF
CDR3 DNA: TGTGCCAGCAGTCTTAGCTCCTACAATGAGCAGTTCTTC
clone size: .
D gene: .
J gene: TRBJ2-1
V gene: TRBV6-5

CDR3 protein: CASSPPGTGGDTQYF
CDR3 DNA: TGCGCCAGCAGCCCACCCGGGACAGGGGGAGATACGCAGTATTTT
clone size: .
D gene: TRBD1
J gene: TRBJ2-3
V gene: TRBV5-1

CDR3 protein: CASSPDYYTDTQYF
CDR3 DNA: TGTGCCAGCAGCCCAGACTATTACACAGATACGCAGTATTTT
clone size: .
D gene: .
J gene: TRBJ2-3
V gene: TRBV7-3

CDR3 protein: CASSPGTHPADTQYF
CDR3 DNA: TGTGCCAGCAGCCCAGGGACCCATCCAGCGGATACGCAGTATTTT
clone size: once
D gene: .
J gene: TRBJ2-3
V gene: TRBV11-2

CDR3 protein: CASSEETWAEAFF
CDR3 DNA: TGTGCCAGCAGTGAAGAGACTTGGGCTGAAGCTTTCTTT
clone size: few
D gene: .
J gene: TRBJ1-1
V gene: TRBV6-1